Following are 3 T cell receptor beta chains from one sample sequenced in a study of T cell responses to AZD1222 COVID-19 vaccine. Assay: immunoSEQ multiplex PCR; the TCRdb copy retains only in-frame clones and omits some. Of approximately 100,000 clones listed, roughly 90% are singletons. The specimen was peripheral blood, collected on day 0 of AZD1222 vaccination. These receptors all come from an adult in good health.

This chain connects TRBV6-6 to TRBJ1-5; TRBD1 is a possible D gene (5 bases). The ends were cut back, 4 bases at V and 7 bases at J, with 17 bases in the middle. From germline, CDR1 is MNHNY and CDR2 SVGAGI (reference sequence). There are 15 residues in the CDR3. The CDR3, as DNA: TGTGCCAGCAGTTTAGGGGTCCTAGGTGAACAGCCCCAGCATTTT. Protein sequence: CASSLGVLGEQPQHF.

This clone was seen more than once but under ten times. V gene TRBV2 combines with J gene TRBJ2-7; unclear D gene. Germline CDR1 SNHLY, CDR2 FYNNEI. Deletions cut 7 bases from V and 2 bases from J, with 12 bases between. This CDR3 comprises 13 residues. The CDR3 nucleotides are TGTGCCAGCACCCGGCAGGTAACCTACGAGCAGTACTTC. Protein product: CASTRQVTYEQYF.

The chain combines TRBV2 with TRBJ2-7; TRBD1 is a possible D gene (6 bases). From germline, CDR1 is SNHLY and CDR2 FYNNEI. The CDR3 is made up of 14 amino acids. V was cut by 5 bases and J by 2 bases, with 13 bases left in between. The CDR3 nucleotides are TGTGCCAGCAGTTATGGGGGACACACCTACGAGCAGTACTTC. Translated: CASSYGGHTYEQYF.